This T cell receptor beta chain was identified during a study of control samples from healthy donors and cancer patients (dated by TCRdb to between 2020 and 2021). The CDR3 measures 15 amino acids from cysteine to phenylalanine. Only the CDR3 portion is preserved as DNA: 45 bases, with reading frame beginning at the first base. Via the germline V gene, CDR1 is SQVTM and CDR2 ANQGSEA. V is pared back by 5 bases and J by 4 bases, with 17 bases lying between the germline termini. As to this clone: Its antigen is unknown. No qualities accompany the bases; no much larger clone lies one base away.

Library preparation was by the immunoSEQ multiplex PCR assay. Imported from immuneACCESS, the table was reduced by TCRdb to in-frame sequences with V and J called. These copies leave out some clones; in studies compared against another copy, an unresolved V gene accounts for under half, and the cause of the remainder is not known. In this sample the table shows about 140,000 clones, roughly nine tenths of which occur a single time. Approximately 9% of the sample rests with the top ten. The sequence was obtained from a woman aged 30 to 39 in good health. The sample taken for sequencing was blood. The rearrangement joined TRBV29-1 to TRBJ1-4, with TRBD1 tentatively as D gene (5 bases match). The nucleotides are TGCAGCGTTCGGGACCGAATAGGGAATAATGAAAAACTGTTTTTT. This translates into CSVRDRIGNNEKLFF.